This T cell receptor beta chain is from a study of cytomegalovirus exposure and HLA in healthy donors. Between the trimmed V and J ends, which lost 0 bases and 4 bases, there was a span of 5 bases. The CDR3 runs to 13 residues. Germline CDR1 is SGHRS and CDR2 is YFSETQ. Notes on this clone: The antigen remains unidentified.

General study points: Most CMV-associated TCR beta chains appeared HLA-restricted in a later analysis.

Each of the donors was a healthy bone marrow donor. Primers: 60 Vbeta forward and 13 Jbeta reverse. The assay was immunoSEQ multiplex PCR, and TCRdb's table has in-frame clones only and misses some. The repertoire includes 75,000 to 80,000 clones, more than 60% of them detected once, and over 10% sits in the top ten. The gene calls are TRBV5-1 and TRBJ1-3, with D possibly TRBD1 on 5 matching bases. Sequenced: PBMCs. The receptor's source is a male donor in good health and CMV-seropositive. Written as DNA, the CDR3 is TGCGCCAGCAGCTTGGGACAGGGAAACACCATATATTTT. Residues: CASSLGQGNTIYF.